The 17 T cell receptor beta chains listed next were all sequenced from one sample in a study of CD8 T cells in ankylosing spondylitis. Study-level findings and limits: Blood of patients with ankylosing spondylitis appeared to be characterized by a TCR beta motif of several highly homologous variants.

Which antigens these TCRs recognize remains unknown. TCRdb reprocessed the 5' RACE reads with MiXCR, giving one entry per CDR3 protein. The sample consists of more than 650,000 distinct CDR3 sequences, approximately 12% of them appearing once. Sequenced input: blood, either unsorted or a sorted T cell fraction (not recorded which). These receptors were taken from a male donor with ankylosing spondylitis.

V and J are TRBV12-3 or TRBV12-4 and TRBJ2-5; 10 bases agree with TRBD1. The CDR3 is 15 residues long. V shed 5 bases and J 4 bases; nucleotides not matched to a gene: 7. The CDR3 sequence is CASSPGQGVSETQYF. CDR3 nucleotides: TGTGCCAGCAGTCCAGGACAGGGGGTATCAGAGACCCAGTACTTC.

The J gene is TRBJ2-3, the V gene TRBV18; D may be TRBD2 (6 bases). Trimming removed 3 bases at V and 5 bases at J, with 15 bases between. The CDR3 is 15 residues long. Germline-derived CDR1 and CDR2 are KGHSH and LQKENI. CDR3 in amino acids: CASSPRIAAVDTQYF. The CDR3 DNA is TGTGCCAGCTCACCCCGGATAGCGGCGGTAGATACGCAGTATTTT.

Worth noting for this clonotype: At one boundary the junction diverges from the germline segment, which might be a read error. This chain links TRBV27 with TRBJ2-2; 11 positions match TRBD2. The CDR3 covers 16 residues. Germline values: CDR1 MNHEY, CDR2 SMNVEV (reference sequence). DNA of the CDR3: TGTGCCAGCTGTTTTGGGACTAGCGGAAACACCGGGGAGCTTTTTTTT. It yields the protein CASCFGTSGNTGELFF.

The V and J genes are TRBV20-1 and TRBJ2-3; tentative D call: TRBD2 (5 bases). CDR1 is DFQATT and CDR2 is SNEGSKA in the germline V gene (reference sequence). The CDR3 is 10 amino acids. Trimming removed 6 bases at V and 8 bases at J, with 9 bases between. The CDR3 is CSAWTLTQYF. CDR3 DNA: TGCAGTGCATGGACTCTTACGCAGTATTTT.

The gene calls are TRBV15 and TRBJ2-7, with 8 bases fitting TRBD1. V dropped 5 bases and J dropped 0; count of bases not matched to a gene: 6. The germline V gene encodes CDR1 LNHNV and CDR2 YYDKDF (reference sequence). The CDR3 is 15 residues long. Here the CDR3 DNA reads TGTGCCACCAGCTCGCGACAGGGGAGCTCCTACGAGCAGTACTTC. It is translated as CATSSRQGSSYEQYF.

This clonotype came up a few times. The rearrangement links TRBV6-2 or TRBV6-3 to TRBJ2-5; D unresolved. CDR1 is MNHEY, CDR2 SVGEGT, per germline. The CDR3 sequence is 11 residues long. Trimming cost V 8 bases and J 7 bases, with 11 bases left between them. The CDR3 DNA reads TGTGCCAGCCGTGCCACGCTGACCCAGTACTTC. Translation: CASRATLTQYF.

This clonotype was found many times. The chain links TRBV29-1 to TRBJ2-1, with 8 bases aligning to TRBD2. The germline gives CDR1 SQVTM, CDR2 ANQGSEA. The CDR3 consists of 14 residues. V shed 7 bases and J 3 bases; nucleotides not matched to a gene: 8. CDR3 coding DNA: TGCAGCGCCGGAGGGACTAGTCTCTACAATGAGCAGTTCTTC. Its translation is CSAGGTSLYNEQFF.

The V gene is TRBV20-1, the J gene TRBJ2-5; 8 nucleotides agree with TRBD2. Trimming cost V 6 bases and J 4 bases; bases outside gene matches: 7. Germline V gene sequence: CDR1 DFQATT, CDR2 SNEGSKA (reference sequence). This CDR3 contains 13 residues. The CDR3 nucleotides read TGCAGTGCGCCCACTAGCGGATCAGAGACCCAGTACTTC. Encoded protein: CSAPTSGSETQYF.

The V call is TRBV29-1, the J call TRBJ1-1; 9 nucleotides agree with TRBD1. The V and J ends lost 0 bases and 5 bases, in that order; junction bases with no gene match: 7. Germline loops: CDR1 SQVTM, CDR2 ANQGSEA. This CDR3 spans 15 amino acids. CDR3: CSVEDTTGGWTEAFF. In nucleotides, the CDR3 is TGCAGCGTTGAAGATACAACAGGGGGCTGGACTGAAGCTTTCTTT.

This clonotype was seen more than once but under ten times. The chain links TRBV9 to TRBJ2-1, with D perhaps being TRBD1 or TRBD2 (5 bases each). Germline assignment: CDR1 SGDLS and CDR2 YYNGEE. This CDR3 comprises 16 residues. V lost 3 bases to trimming and J lost 3 bases, with 16 bases between them. The CDR3 sequence is CASSETGAGVYNEQFF. The CDR3 DNA is TGTGCCAGCAGCGAAACCGGGGCCGGAGTCTACAATGAGCAGTTCTTC.

There are many counts of this clonotype. V gene TRBV29-1 combines with J gene TRBJ2-3; perhaps TRBD1 as D (8 bases). The CDR3 spans 12 residues. The germline V gene has CDR1 SQVTM and CDR2 ANQGSEA. The V end lost 4 bases, the J end lost 9 bases, and 14 bases lay between the germline ends. The CDR3 nucleotides read TGCAGCGTTGGGACAGGGAGGGCCACGCAGTATTTT. The encoded protein is CSVGTGRATQYF.

This rearrangement joins TRBV5-1 to TRBJ2-7; D ambiguous. Trimming took off 4 bases at V and 3 bases at J, with 14 bases between the two ends. This CDR3 contains 14 residues. Germline V gene sequence: CDR1 SGHRS, CDR2 YFSETQ. CDR3 sequence reads: CASSPSSGNYEQYF. The CDR3 DNA sequence: TGCGCCAGCAGCCCGTCGTCAGGAAACTACGAGCAGTACTTC.

This chain uses TRBV28 with TRBJ1-2; 12 bases line up with TRBD1. The CDR3 contains 14 residues. Germline V gene lookup returns CDR1 MDHEN and CDR2 SYDVKM. Trimming at V came to 6 bases and at J to 5 bases, leaving 4 bases not matched to a gene. CDR3 amino acids: CASRGQGARYGYTF. The CDR3 DNA is TGTGCCAGCAGGGGACAGGGGGCACGTTATGGCTACACCTTC.

The V call is TRBV12-3 or TRBV12-4, the J call TRBJ2-4; possibly TRBD1 for D (5 bases). V dropped 3 bases and J dropped 6 bases, with 12 bases sitting between them. The CDR3 has 14 amino acids. The CDR3 bases are TGTGCCAGCAGTTTCGACAGCCTACCAAACATTCAGTACTTC. Its protein is CASSFDSLPNIQYF.

This chain joins TRBV15 and TRBJ2-3; D is perhaps TRBD2 (6 bases). The CDR3 totals 16 residues. Between the trimmed V and J ends, which lost 1 base and 2 bases, there was a span of 13 bases. CDR1 is LNHNV and CDR2 is YYDKDF in the germline V gene (reference sequence). This CDR3 is CATSRAPAGITDTQYF. The CDR3 region has the DNA TGTGCCACCAGCAGAGCCCCGGCGGGAATCACAGATACGCAGTATTTT.

The chain joins TRBV20-1 to TRBJ2-3; D is possibly TRBD2 (5 bases). CDR1 DFQATT and CDR2 SNEGSKA come from the germline V gene (reference sequence). The length of the CDR3 is 14 residues. Trimming stripped 3 bases from V and 5 bases from J, with 15 bases between. The CDR3 region has the DNA TGCAGTGCTAGCCGAGGAGGCAGTGGAGATACGCAGTATTTT. Translating gives CSASRGGSGDTQYF.

For the CDR3, the DNA is TGTGCCAGCAGCCCAACCAGGGGAGGGGACACTGAAGCTTTCTTT. This gives the protein CASSPTRGGDTEAFF. The rearrangement uses TRBV5-4 and TRBJ1-1; TRBD1 might be the D (6 bases). V lost 4 bases, J lost 3 bases, and 16 bases lay in between. Per germline, CDR1 SGHNT and CDR2 YYREEE (reference sequence). The CDR3 consists of 15 residues.